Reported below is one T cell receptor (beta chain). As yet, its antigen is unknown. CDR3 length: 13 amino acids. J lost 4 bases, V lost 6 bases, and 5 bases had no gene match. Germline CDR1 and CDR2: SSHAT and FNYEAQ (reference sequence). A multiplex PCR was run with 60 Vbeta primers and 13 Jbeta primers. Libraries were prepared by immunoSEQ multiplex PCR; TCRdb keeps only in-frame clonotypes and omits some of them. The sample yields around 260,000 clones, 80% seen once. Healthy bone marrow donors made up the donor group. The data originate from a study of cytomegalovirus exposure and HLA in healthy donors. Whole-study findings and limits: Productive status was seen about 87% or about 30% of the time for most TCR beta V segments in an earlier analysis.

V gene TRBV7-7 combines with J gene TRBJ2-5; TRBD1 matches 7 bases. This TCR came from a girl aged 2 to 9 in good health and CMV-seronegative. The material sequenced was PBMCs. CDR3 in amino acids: CASSLQGTETQYF. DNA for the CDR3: TGTGCCAGCAGTCTACAGGGGACAGAGACCCAGTACTTC.